The 29 T cell receptor beta chains listed next were all sequenced from one sample in a study of T cell responses to AZD1222 COVID-19 vaccine. Only in-frame clones appear in the TCRdb table, and some are missing; sequencing was by immunoSEQ multiplex PCR. The data show under 200,000 clones, around nine tenths seen once. Specimen: peripheral blood, collected on day 0 of AZD1222 vaccination. The receptors were sampled from an adult in good health.

The chain combines TRBV7-8 with TRBJ2-7, with D unresolved. Trimming stripped 1 base from V and 1 base from J, with 11 bases between. Germline CDR1 is SGHVS and CDR2 is FQNEAQ. This CDR3 region has 15 residues. CDR3 DNA sequence: TGTGCCAGCAGCTTAGTGGCGCGGCAGTCCTACGAGCAGTACTTC. This codes for CASSLVARQSYEQYF. Supplemented by reference TRBV7-8 and TRBJ2-7, the full variable domain reads GAGVSQSPRYKVAKRGQDVALRCDPISGHVSLFWYQQALGQGPEFLTYFQNEAQLDKSGLPSDRFFAERPEGSVSTLKIQRTQQEDSAVYLCASSLVARQSYEQYFGPGTRLTVT.

This clone turned up a few times. The genes are TRBV11-2 and TRBJ2-4, with D perhaps being TRBD1 or TRBD2 (5 bases each). Deletions cut 4 bases from V and 1 base from J, with 17 bases between. The germline gives CDR1 SGHAT, CDR2 FQNNGV. The CDR3 contains 17 residues. The CDR3 loop reads CASSSEEDIWAKNIQYF. DNA of the CDR3: TGTGCCAGCAGCTCCGAGGAGGACATCTGGGCCAAAAACATTCAGTACTTC.

On this clone: Other DNA sequences from this sample encode an identical CDR3 as well. Here the CDR3 reads CASSTTGTYSNQPQHF. CDR3 DNA sequence: TGTGCCAGTAGTACGACAGGGACTTATAGCAATCAGCCCCAGCATTTT. V is TRBV19 and J is TRBJ1-5, with TRBD1 matching 7 bases. The CDR3 is made up of 16 amino acids. Trimming at V came to 4 bases and at J to 0 bases, leaving 6 bases not matched to a gene. The V gene's germline CDR1 is LNHDA and CDR2 SQIVND (reference sequence).

V usage is TRBV9 and J usage is TRBJ2-5; perhaps D is TRBD1 or TRBD2 (5 bases each). V lost 0 bases and J lost 3, with 9 bases in between. The CDR3 loop spans 14 amino acids. Per germline, CDR1 SGDLS and CDR2 YYNGEE. CDR3 sequence: CASSVGDGEETQYF. The CDR3 bases are TGTGCCAGCAGCGTAGGGGACGGTGAAGAGACCCAGTACTTC.

V is TRBV19 and J is TRBJ1-2; maybe TRBD1 (5 bases). This CDR3 contains 13 residues. The V end was cut by 5 bases, the J end by 5 bases, with 12 bases between. CDR1 and CDR2 from the germline V gene are LNHDA and SQIVND (reference sequence). CDR3 sequence (DNA): TGTGCCAGTAGTGCCCCGTCAGGGTATGGCTACACCTTC. Translating gives CASSAPSGYGYTF.

A remark on this clone: At the DNA level, this CDR3 is encoded by other sequences in the same sample as well. The J gene is TRBJ1-5, the V gene TRBV28, with D possibly being TRBD1 (5 bases). CDR1 and CDR2 from the germline V gene are MDHEN and SYDVKM. There are 15 residues in the CDR3. Trimming stripped 2 bases from V and 2 bases from J, with 10 bases between. In DNA, the CDR3 is TGTGCCAGCAGTTTAGGGGGAGGTGGCAATCAGCCCCAGCATTTT. Translating gives CASSLGGGGNQPQHF.

This sequence joins TRBV3-1 (or the pseudogene TRBV3-2) and TRBJ1-3; D is uncertain. The CDR3 is made up of 15 amino acids. From germline, CDR1 is LGHDT and CDR2 YNNKEL (reference sequence). V lost 1 base to trimming and J lost 2 bases, with 9 bases between them. The CDR3, as DNA: TGTGCCAGCAGCCAAGTCGCGGGGACTGGAAACACCATATATTTT. Amino acids: CASSQVAGTGNTIYF.

This rearrangement joins TRBV6-2 or TRBV6-3 to TRBJ2-1, with TRBD1 identical over 8 bases. CDR1 and CDR2 from the germline V gene are MNHEY and SVGEGT. J was trimmed by 2 bases and V by 5 bases; bases with no gene match: 5. This CDR3 is 15 amino acids long. The CDR3: CASSPRTGTYNEQFF. CDR3 coding DNA: TGTGCCAGCAGTCCCAGGACAGGGACCTACAATGAGCAGTTCTTC.

The chain is built from TRBV2 and TRBJ2-5; D perhaps matches TRBD1 (5 bases). V was pared by 6 bases and J by 3 bases, with 14 bases between. Germline V gives CDR1 SNHLY, CDR2 FYNNEI. The CDR3 consists of 14 residues. CDR3 residues: CASSGRTLKETQYF. The CDR3 region has the DNA TGTGCCAGCAGCGGAAGGACACTTAAAGAGACCCAGTACTTC.

The chain carries TRBV20-1 and TRBJ1-4; D call uncertain. CDR1 DFQATT and CDR2 SNEGSKA come from the germline V gene (reference sequence). V lost 3 bases and J 6 bases, leaving 14 bases between the germline ends. The CDR3 consists of 14 residues. CDR3 nucleotide sequence: TGCAGTGCTAGTAGGGCGCCGGTGGATGAAAAACTGTTTTTT. This translates into CSASRAPVDEKLFF.

The V and J genes are TRBV20-1 and TRBJ2-7; 7 bases line up with TRBD1. V trimming: 6 bases; J trimming: 3 bases; junction bases outside the gene matches: 2. Per the germline V gene, CDR1 is DFQATT and CDR2 is SNEGSKA (reference sequence). The CDR3 sequence is 11 residues long. The CDR3 spells CSANRGYEQYF. CDR3 nucleotides: TGCAGTGCCAACAGGGGCTACGAGCAGTACTTC.

V is TRBV27 and J is TRBJ1-1; D unclear. CDR1 is MNHEY, CDR2 SMNVEV, per germline (reference sequence). The V and J ends lost 5 bases and 0 bases respectively, with 7 bases between them. The CDR3 consists of 13 residues. The CDR3: CASSIILNTEAFF. The CDR3 region has the DNA TGTGCCAGCAGTATTATATTGAACACTGAAGCTTTCTTT.

The rearrangement uses TRBV10-3 and TRBJ2-1; D perhaps matches TRBD2 (6 bases). The V end lost 6 bases, the J end lost 1 base, and 7 bases lay between the germline ends. CDR1 is ENHRY and CDR2 is SYGVKD in the germline V gene. CDR3 size: 13 residues. The CDR3 DNA is TGTGCCATCAGGGAGGGGTCCTACAATGAGCAGTTCTTC. Encoded protein: CAIREGSYNEQFF.

The rearrangement joins TRBV29-1 to TRBJ2-7, with 7 bases lining up with TRBD2. This CDR3 spans 11 amino acids. V shed 5 bases and J 6 bases; nucleotides not matched to a gene: 4. Germline CDR1 SQVTM, CDR2 ANQGSEA. The CDR3 loop reads CSVRRLAEQYF. The CDR3 nucleotides are TGCAGCGTTAGACGACTAGCCGAGCAGTACTTC.

The genes are TRBV30 and TRBJ2-2; 7 bases fit TRBD1. V shed 5 bases and J 3 bases; nucleotides not matched to a gene: 6. This CDR3 comprises 14 residues. Germline V CDR1 and CDR2: GTSNPN, SVGIG (reference sequence). The CDR3 nucleotides read TGTGCCTGGCGCCGGGACAGTTACACCGGGGAGCTGTTTTTT. Its protein is CAWRRDSYTGELFF.

The genes are TRBV19 and TRBJ1-4; a possible D gene is TRBD1 (6 bases). The CDR3 extends over 17 amino acids. The germline V gene has CDR1 LNHDA and CDR2 SQIVND (reference sequence). The V gene lost 5 bases and the J gene lost 0 bases, with 16 bases spanning the gap. As DNA, the CDR3 is TGTGCCAGTAGTCACTCAGGGGCTTTAGCAACTAATGAAAAACTGTTTTTT. As protein: CASSHSGALATNEKLFF.

The rearrangement links TRBV19 to TRBJ2-1; D remains ambiguous. Trimming pared 3 bases from V and 9 bases from J, leaving 9 bases between. Germline V gene sequence: CDR1 LNHDA, CDR2 SQIVND (reference sequence). The length of the CDR3 is 12 residues. CDR3 DNA: TGTGCCAGTAGTATCTCGTGGGGTGAGCAGTTCTTC. The encoded protein is CASSISWGEQFF.

The chain employs TRBV2 and TRBJ2-7; 13 positions agree with TRBD2. Germline V lookup: CDR1 SNHLY, CDR2 FYNNEI. The ends lost 10 bases at V and 2 bases at J; junction bases unmatched: 11. The CDR3 is made up of 16 amino acids. The CDR3 nucleotides read TGTGCCATTAAAACGGGACTAGCGGGACTAACCTACGAGCAGTACTTC. Translated, it gives CAIKTGLAGLTYEQYF. Variable domain in full (rest from reference TRBV2 and TRBJ2-7): EPEVTQTPSHQVTQMGQEVILRCVPISNHLYFYWYRQILGQKVEFLVSFYNNEISEKSEIFDDQFSVERPDGSNFTLKIRSTKLEDSAMYFCAIKTGLAGLTYEQYFGPGTRLTVT.

This clone is a singleton in its sample. The rearrangement uses TRBV5-4 and TRBJ2-2; TRBD1 aligns across 9 bases. CDR1 is SGHNT, CDR2 YYREEE, per germline (reference sequence). J lost 6 bases, V lost 4 bases, and 1 base had no gene match. The CDR3 is 13 amino acids. The CDR3 DNA is TGTGCCAGCAGCAGGGACAGGGCCGGGGAGCTGTTTTTT. Its protein product is CASSRDRAGELFF.

The chain is built from TRBV12-3 or TRBV12-4 and TRBJ2-3; D gene ambiguous. This CDR3 is built from 11 residues. The V and J ends lost 6 bases and 8 bases respectively, with 9 bases between them. DNA for the CDR3: TGTGCCAGCAGGGGGATTTCTACGCAGTATTTT. This encodes CASRGISTQYF.

The chain employs TRBV18 and TRBJ2-7; D may be TRBD2 (5 bases). CDR1 and CDR2 from the germline V gene are KGHSH and LQKENI. The CDR3 runs to 16 residues. Trimming shortened V by 2 bases and J by 0 bases, and 14 bases separated the two germline ends. CDR3 residues: CASSPSLQGSSYEQYF. The CDR3 nucleotides read TGTGCCAGCTCACCATCATTGCAAGGGAGCTCCTACGAGCAGTACTTC.

The gene calls are TRBV5-6 and TRBJ2-1; no clear D. The CDR3 has 13 residues. Per the germline V gene, CDR1 is SGHDT and CDR2 is YYEEEE. The ends were cut back, 7 bases at V and 3 bases at J, with 11 bases in the middle. This CDR3 is CASVRSSYNEQFF. CDR3 bases: TGTGCCAGCGTAAGGTCAAGCTACAATGAGCAGTTCTTC.

The chain combines TRBV27 with TRBJ2-2; 9 bases map to TRBD1. The CDR3 covers 18 residues. Per the germline V gene, CDR1 is MNHEY and CDR2 is SMNVEV (reference sequence). Trimming at V came to 7 bases and at J to 3 bases, leaving 15 bases not matched to a gene. The CDR3 reads CASTLRTGGSTDTGELFF. The CDR3 nucleotides are TGTGCCAGCACGTTAAGAACAGGGGGCTCAACGGACACCGGGGAGCTGTTTTTT.

This chain uses TRBV27 with TRBJ2-3, with TRBD2 matching 9 bases. The CDR3 contains 15 residues. The ends lost 5 bases at V and 3 bases at J; junction bases unmatched: 6. The germline gives CDR1 MNHEY, CDR2 SMNVEV (reference sequence). The DNA of the CDR3 is TGTGCCAGCAGTCCTGATGGACTAGCGACAGATACGCAGTATTTT. As protein: CASSPDGLATDTQYF.

The V call is TRBV7-3, the J call TRBJ1-1; D call uncertain. This CDR3 is built from 13 residues. V dropped 2 bases and J dropped 2 bases, with 6 bases sitting between them. CDR1 and CDR2 from the germline V gene are SGHTA and FQGTGA. As DNA, the CDR3 is TGTGCCAGCAGCTTAGGTATAAACACTGAAGCTTTCTTT. It translates to CASSLGINTEAFF. The whole variable domain, filled in from reference TRBV7-3 and TRBJ1-1, reads GAGVSQTPSNKVTEKGKYVELRCDPISGHTALYWYRQSLGQGPEFLIYFQGTGAADDSGLPNDRFFAVRPEGSVSTLKIQRTERGDSAVYLCASSLGINTEAFFGQGTRLTVV.

The V gene is TRBV5-6, the J gene TRBJ1-5; no clear D. The CDR3 length is 14 residues. The V and J ends lost 4 bases and 7 bases respectively, with 15 bases between them. Germline-derived CDR1 and CDR2 are SGHDT and YYEEEE. Here the CDR3 DNA reads TGTGCCAGCAGCCTATCAGGCGTCCACCAGCCCCAGCATTTT. This sequence encodes CASSLSGVHQPQHF.

The rearrangement uses TRBV9 and TRBJ1-3; 7 positions agree with TRBD1. The CDR3 has 14 residues. Germline loops: CDR1 SGDLS, CDR2 YYNGEE. The J segment lost 4 bases and the V segment lost 4 bases, leaving 5 bases of the junction unmatched. The CDR3 loop reads CASSLTGVGNTIYF. The CDR3 DNA is TGTGCCAGCAGCCTAACAGGGGTAGGAAACACCATATATTTT. Using reference TRBV9 and TRBJ1-3 for the parts outside the CDR3, the full variable domain is DSGVTQTPKHLITATGQRVTLRCSPRSGDLSVYWYQQSLDQGLQFLIQYYNGEERAKGNILERFSAQQFPDLHSELNLSSLELGDSALYFCASSLTGVGNTIYFGEGSWLTVV.

This chain joins TRBV30 and TRBJ1-5; 8 nucleotides align to TRBD1. CDR1 and CDR2 from the germline V gene are GTSNPN and SVGIG (reference sequence). The CDR3 totals 15 residues. J lost 0 bases, V lost 5 bases, and 6 bases had no gene match. The CDR3 nucleotides read TGTGCCTGGCAAGGACAGGGTCTTAGCAATCAGCCCCAGCATTTT. Its translation is CAWQGQGLSNQPQHF. The full variable domain, with the rest looked up from reference TRBV30 and TRBJ1-5, is SQTIHQWPATLVQPVGSPLSLECTVEGTSNPNLYWYRQAAGRGLQLLFYSVGIGQISSEVPQNLSASRPQDRQFILSSKKLLLSDSGFYLCAWQGQGLSNQPQHFGDGTRLSIL.

The rearrangement joins TRBV9 to TRBJ1-1; perhaps TRBD1 as D (5 bases). CDR3 size: 14 residues. Trimming took 2 bases from V and 2 from J, leaving 10 bases between them. CDR1 is SGDLS and CDR2 is YYNGEE in the germline V gene. The CDR3 DNA reads TGTGCCAGCAGCGTTCAGGGATATAACACTGAAGCTTTCTTT. Its protein is CASSVQGYNTEAFF. Full variable domain (missing parts from reference TRBV9 and TRBJ1-1): DSGVTQTPKHLITATGQRVTLRCSPRSGDLSVYWYQQSLDQGLQFLIQYYNGEERAKGNILERFSAQQFPDLHSELNLSSLELGDSALYFCASSVQGYNTEAFFGQGTRLTVV.